The 24 T cell receptor beta chains in this list originate from one sample, sequenced in a study of shared clonotypes between healthy human individuals. The repertoire was sequenced with immunoSEQ multiplex PCR; TCRdb's copy has only in-frame clones and lacks some. Of roughly 2.6 million clones listed, approximately 90% are singletons. Sequenced: naive CD4+ T cells sorted from blood. Subset: CD45RA+ positively selected. Every receptor here comes from a young man in good health.

CDR3 coding DNA: TGTGCCAGCAGTGAAGAAAGGACATATAATTCACCCCTCCACTTT. It codes for CASSEERTYNSPLHF. V gene TRBV6-1 combines with J gene TRBJ1-6; D perhaps matches TRBD1 (5 bases). CDR1 and CDR2 (germline): MNHNS, SASEGT. V gave up 1 base and J gave up 4 bases, with 8 bases separating them. This CDR3 has 15 residues.

This clone has more than one count but fewer than ten. The sample has other DNA sequences that encode this CDR3 too. The chain joins TRBV6-5 to TRBJ2-1, with D hard to call. The CDR3 is 11 residues long. V was trimmed by 3 bases and J by 6 bases, leaving 3 bases between them. Germline V gene data show CDR1 as MNHEY and CDR2 as SVGAGI. This CDR3 is CASSYGNEQFF. DNA of the CDR3: TGTGCCAGCAGTTATGGCAATGAGCAGTTCTTC.

CDR3 sequence reads: CASSLDVRGTGELFF. The CDR3 bases are TGCGCCAGCAGCTTGGATGTGCGGGGGACCGGGGAGCTGTTTTTT. The genes are TRBV5-1 and TRBJ2-2; 7 bases align to TRBD2. V shed 0 bases, J shed 5 bases, and the junction held 4 bases outside the gene matches. The CDR3 extends over 15 amino acids. CDR1 is SGHRS and CDR2 is YFSETQ in the germline V gene.

The chain couples TRBV5-4 to TRBJ2-3; 14 nucleotides match TRBD2. Germline V gene data show CDR1 as SGHNT and CDR2 as YYREEE (reference sequence). V gave up 4 bases and J gave up 5 bases; unmatched junction bases: 3. The length of the CDR3 is 15 residues. The CDR3 DNA follows: TGTGCCAGCAGCCCGGGACTAGCGGGAGAAGATACGCAGTATTTT. The encoded protein is CASSPGLAGEDTQYF.

This chain links TRBV27 with TRBJ1-2; no reliable D call. There are 12 residues in the CDR3. Trimming shortened V by 8 bases and J by 8 bases, and 15 bases separated the two germline ends. CDR1 and CDR2 from the germline V gene are MNHEY and SMNVEV (reference sequence). The CDR3 reads CASATGGRGYTF. CDR3 nucleotide sequence: TGTGCCAGCGCCACGGGCGGTCGGGGCTACACCTTC.

The rearrangement links TRBV4-1 to TRBJ2-1, with 8 bases lining up with TRBD1. V dropped 4 bases and J dropped 4; count of bases not matched to a gene: 6. Per the germline V gene, CDR1 is MGHRA and CDR2 is YSYEKL. The CDR3 totals 15 residues. CDR3 residues: CASSRPGQVYNEQFF. For the CDR3, the DNA is TGCGCCAGCAGCCGACCGGGACAGGTGTACAATGAGCAGTTCTTC.

The chain uses TRBV29-1 and TRBJ2-1; a weak D match, TRBD1 (6 bases). Trimming removed 7 bases at V and 7 bases at J, with 14 bases between. This CDR3 spans 12 amino acids. The germline CDR1 and CDR2 sequences are SQVTM and ANQGSEA. CDR3 loop: CSADSPGNEQFF. The CDR3 DNA is TGCAGCGCGGACAGTCCAGGGAATGAGCAGTTCTTC.

The chain combines TRBV2 with TRBJ1-3, with no clear D. V dropped 1 base and J dropped 0 bases, with 7 bases sitting between them. The germline V gene has CDR1 SNHLY and CDR2 FYNNEI. The CDR3 totals 15 residues. The CDR3 DNA follows: TGTGCCAGCAGTGAAGGGGTGAACTCTGGAAACACCATATATTTT. Translation gives CASSEGVNSGNTIYF.

The chain recombines TRBV7-6 with TRBJ2-7; D not resolved. This CDR3 has 14 residues. Germline assignment: CDR1 SGHVS and CDR2 FNYEAQ. Trimming shortened V by 4 bases and J by 2 bases, and 12 bases separated the two germline ends. The CDR3 bases are TGTGCCAGCAGCTCCGGTGATGGCCCCTACGAGCAGTACTTC. Translated, it gives CASSSGDGPYEQYF.

Note on this clone: One end of the junction fails to match germline, which may point to a read error. The J gene is TRBJ2-3, the V gene TRBV10-3; tentative D call: TRBD2 (5 bases). The CDR3 sequence is 13 residues long. Germline V lookup: CDR1 ENHRY, CDR2 SYGVKD. CDR3 residues: CAISELLGDTQYF. DNA for the CDR3: TGTGCCATCAGCGAGTTACTAGGCGATACGCAGTATTTT.

J is TRBJ2-3 and V is TRBV5-1; D is possibly TRBD2 (6 bases). V lost 3 bases and J 0 bases, leaving 26 bases between the germline ends. Per the germline V gene, CDR1 is SGHRS and CDR2 is YFSETQ. This CDR3 spans 20 amino acids. CDR3 region: CASSYRLDYRWGTSTDTQYF. The CDR3 coding sequence is TGCGCCAGCAGCTATCGTTTAGACTACCGCTGGGGGACTAGCACAGATACGCAGTATTTT.

V and J are TRBV6-1 and TRBJ1-5; tentative D call: TRBD1 (5 bases). Germline V lookup: CDR1 MNHNS, CDR2 SASEGT. Between the trimmed V and J ends, which lost 8 bases and 1 base, there was a span of 15 bases. This CDR3 has 15 amino acids. The CDR3: CASQIQGGSNQPQHF. The CDR3 nucleotides are TGTGCCAGCCAAATCCAGGGAGGGAGCAATCAGCCCCAGCATTTT.

The chain carries TRBV9 and TRBJ2-1, with 7 bases identical to TRBD1. The CDR3 spans 13 residues. J was trimmed by 6 bases and V by 2 bases; bases with no gene match: 2. The V gene's germline CDR1 is SGDLS and CDR2 YYNGEE. This chain's CDR3 is CASSVGQVNEQFF. DNA of the CDR3: TGTGCCAGCAGCGTTGGACAGGTCAATGAGCAGTTCTTC.

Comment on this clone: In the same sample, other DNA sequences code for this CDR3. The V and J genes are TRBV19 and TRBJ2-7; 9 nucleotides align to TRBD1. The CDR3 runs to 14 residues. Germline V gene data show CDR1 as LNHDA and CDR2 as SQIVND (reference sequence). J was trimmed by 2 bases and V by 5 bases; bases with no gene match: 4. This CDR3 is CASSPRTGAYEQYF. Here the CDR3 DNA reads TGTGCCAGTAGTCCCCGGACAGGGGCCTACGAGCAGTACTTC.

The rearrangement uses TRBV28 and TRBJ2-6, with D maybe TRBD2 (5 bases). Germline values: CDR1 MDHEN, CDR2 SYDVKM. The germline V and J ends were trimmed by 4 bases and 2 bases, with 12 bases remaining between them. The CDR3 is 16 residues long. Here the CDR3 reads CASSSPGVAGANVLTF. Here the CDR3 DNA reads TGTGCCAGCAGTTCCCCCGGGGTCGCTGGGGCCAACGTCCTGACTTTC. The entire variable domain, with the rest obtained from reference TRBV28 and TRBJ2-6, is as follows: DVKVTQSSRYLVKRTGEKVFLECVQDMDHENMFWYRQDPGLGLRLIYFSYDVKMKEKGDIPEGYSVSREKKERFSLILESASTNQTSMYLCASSSPGVAGANVLTFGAGSRLTVL.

This chain joins TRBV5-8 and TRBJ2-1, with D unresolved. Per germline, CDR1 SGHTS and CDR2 YDEGEE. Trimming took off 2 bases at V and 8 bases at J, with 17 bases between the two ends. This CDR3 has 15 residues. The CDR3 loop is CASSFSTLKTDEQFF. CDR3 DNA sequence: TGTGCCAGCAGCTTTTCGACCCTGAAGACGGATGAGCAGTTCTTC.

Note on this clone: Other nucleotide sequences in the sample specify the same CDR3. The V call is TRBV11-2, the J call TRBJ2-7; D remains ambiguous. There are 13 residues in the CDR3. CDR1 SGHAT and CDR2 FQNNGV come from the germline V gene. V gave up 1 base and J gave up 0 bases, with 4 bases separating them. This chain's CDR3 is CASSLVSSYEQYF. CDR3 DNA sequence: TGTGCCAGCAGCTTAGTGAGCTCCTACGAGCAGTACTTC.

The chain carries TRBV30 and TRBJ1-5, with TRBD1 as a possible D gene (6 bases). Trimming shortened V by 0 bases and J by 1 base, and 16 bases separated the two germline ends. Germline CDR1 reads GTSNPN; CDR2 reads SVGIG (reference sequence). The length of the CDR3 is 17 residues. This CDR3 is CAWSVGWGAWSNQPQHF. The CDR3 DNA sequence: TGTGCCTGGAGTGTAGGTTGGGGGGCCTGGAGCAATCAGCCCCAGCATTTT.

The chain combines TRBV10-1 with TRBJ2-7; tentatively, D is TRBD2 (6 bases). There are 14 residues in the CDR3. Deletions cut 2 bases from V and 4 bases from J, with 12 bases between. The germline CDR1 and CDR2 sequences are WNHNN and SYGVQD (reference sequence). The CDR3 DNA follows: TGCGCCAGCAGTGAGGGGGTGGAGGGTTACGAGCAGTACTTC. Amino acids: CASSEGVEGYEQYF.

The chain employs TRBV5-1 and TRBJ2-2; 9 positions match TRBD2. CDR3 length: 16 residues. Trimming removed 3 bases from V and 7 bases from J; junction bases left unmatched: 10. Germline-derived CDR1 and CDR2 are SGHRS and YFSETQ. CDR3 bases: TGCGCCAGCAGCTCCACCGAGCTAGCGGGACTCGGGGAGCTGTTTTTT. This sequence encodes CASSSTELAGLGELFF.

The chain has TRBV7-9 and TRBJ2-1, with D perhaps TRBD1 (6 bases). The CDR3 consists of 15 residues. In germline, CDR1 is SEHNR, CDR2 FQNEAQ (reference sequence). The V gene lost 5 bases and the J gene lost 9 bases, with 20 bases spanning the gap. The CDR3 sequence: CASSQSAITGTEQFF. The CDR3 DNA sequence: TGTGCCAGCAGCCAATCCGCAATTACAGGGACTGAGCAGTTCTTC.

This sequence joins TRBV5-6 and TRBJ2-6; D may be TRBD1 (7 bases). Between the trimmed V and J ends, which lost 0 bases and 1 base, there was a span of 17 bases. The germline CDR1 and CDR2 sequences are SGHDT and YYEEEE. The CDR3 runs 19 residues. The DNA for the CDR3 is TGTGCCAGCAGCTTGGCGGGCCGGCAGGGGGGATCTGGGGCCAACGTCCTGACTTTC. It is translated as CASSLAGRQGGSGANVLTF.

The CDR3 DNA follows: TGCGCCAGCAGCCGAGAGAGGGGACAGGGAGGCAATACGCAGTATTTT. Its translation is CASSRERGQGGNTQYF. This chain links TRBV4-1 with TRBJ2-3, with 9 nucleotides matching TRBD1. The CDR3 length is 16 residues. The V gene's germline CDR1 is MGHRA and CDR2 YSYEKL. V shed 4 bases, J shed 7 bases, and the junction held 12 bases outside the gene matches.

V gene TRBV19 combines with J gene TRBJ2-1; TRBD2 might be the D (6 bases). Germline CDR1 LNHDA, CDR2 SQIVND (reference sequence). V lost 3 bases, J lost 0 bases, and 12 bases lay in between. The CDR3 consists of 16 residues. CDR3 nucleotides: TGTGCCAGTAGTATCCACGAGGGACTCTCCTACAATGAGCAGTTCTTC. The encoded protein is CASSIHEGLSYNEQFF. Full variable domain (outside the CDR3, taken from reference TRBV19 and TRBJ2-1): DGGITQSPKYLFRKEGQNVTLSCEQNLNHDAMYWYRQDPGQGLRLIYYSQIVNDFQKGDIAEGYSVSREKKESFPLTVTSAQKNPTAFYLCASSIHEGLSYNEQFFGPGTRLTVL.